The present T cell receptor beta chain was sequenced within a study of blood T cell repertoires in COVID-19. This clone was seen more than once but under ten times. The CDR3 has 14 amino acids. Germline loops: CDR1 SGHDN, CDR2 FVKESK. V was shortened by 2 bases and J by 4 bases, with 8 bases between the two germline ends. Assay used: immunoSEQ multiplex PCR; TCRdb lists only in-frame clones, some missing. The table lists some 200,000 clones, about nine tenths of them singletons, with over 4.5% in the top ten. This clonotype was obtained from a man older than 75 with acute or convalescent COVID-19. Sequencing used peripheral blood. The genes are TRBV14 and TRBJ2-2; unclear D gene. The CDR3 DNA reads TGTGCCAGCAGCCAATTCATCAGCACCGGGGAGCTGTTTTTT. Amino acid sequence: CASSQFISTGELFF.